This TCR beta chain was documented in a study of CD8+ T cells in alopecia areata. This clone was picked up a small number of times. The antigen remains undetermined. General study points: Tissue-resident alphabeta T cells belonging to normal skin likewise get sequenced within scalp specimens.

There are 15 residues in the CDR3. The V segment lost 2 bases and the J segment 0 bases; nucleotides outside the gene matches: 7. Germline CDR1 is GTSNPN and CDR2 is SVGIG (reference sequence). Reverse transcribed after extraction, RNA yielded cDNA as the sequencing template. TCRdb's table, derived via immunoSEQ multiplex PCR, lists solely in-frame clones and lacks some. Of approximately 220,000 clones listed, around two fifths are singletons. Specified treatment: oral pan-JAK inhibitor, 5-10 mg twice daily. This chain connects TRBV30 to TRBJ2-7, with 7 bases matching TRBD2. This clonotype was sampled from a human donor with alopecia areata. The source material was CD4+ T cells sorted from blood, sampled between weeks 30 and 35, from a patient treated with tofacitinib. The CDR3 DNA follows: TGTGCCTGGAGTAGGGAGCGGGGCCCCTCCTACGAGCAGTACTTC. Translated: CAWSRERGPSYEQYF.